Listed below are T cell receptor beta chains from one sample, sequenced in a study of blood T cell repertoires in COVID-19. Repertoires were generated with immunoSEQ multiplex PCR, while TCRdb's copy carries only in-frame clones and drops some. Of under 200,000 clones listed, about 83% are singletons. The sequencing input was peripheral blood. The origin of the receptors is a woman in her 70s with COVID-19, enrolled during active disease. The CDR3 runs from the conserved cysteine through the conserved F or W. The order of the fields is D gene, J gene, V gene, clone size, CDR3 DNA, CDR3 protein. A D gene is named only where the DNA matches it firmly. Clone size, where shown, is once, few, many, or a class for clones that have expanded.

>-|TRBJ1-4|TRBV25-1|-
TGTGCCAGCAGAAACTACACGGGTGAAAAACTGTTTTTT
CASRNYTGEKLFF
>-|TRBJ2-1|TRBV18|-
TGTGCCAGCTCACCAGAGGTGGTGAATGAGCAGTTCTTC
CASSPEVVNEQFF
>-|TRBJ1-6|TRBV5-4|-
TGTGCCAGCAGCCAGAACAGGGCTACTTCACCCCTCCACTTT
CASSQNRATSPLHF
>TRBD1|TRBJ2-7|TRBV6-5|-
TGTGCCAGCTGCTGGAGCGGGACAGGGGGCCACGAGCAGTACTTC
CASCWSGTGGHEQYF
>-|TRBJ1-1|TRBV7-8|-
TGTGCCAGCAGCTTATCAGGGGCCACTGAAGCTTTCTTT
CASSLSGATEAFF
>-|TRBJ1-2|TRBV6-4|-
TGTGCCAGCAGTGAGTCCGGGGTTTATGGCTACACCTTC
CASSESGVYGYTF
>TRBD2|TRBJ2-3|TRBV4-2|-
TGTGCCAGCAGCCAAGATCTGGCGGGGGGGGATACGCAGTATTTT
CASSQDLAGGDTQYF
>TRBD1|TRBJ1-1|TRBV7-8|-
TGTGCCAGCAGCTTAGACCGTGACAGGGTGGCTGAAGCTTTCTTT
CASSLDRDRVAEAFF
>TRBD1|TRBJ1-2|TRBV6-5|-
TGTGCCAGCAGTATACAGGGGAACTATGGCTACACCTTC
CASSIQGNYGYTF
>TRBD1|TRBJ1-1|TRBV5-8|-
TGTGCCAGCAGCAAGTACAGGGGGCAGGGCACTGAAGCTTTCTTT
CASSKYRGQGTEAFF
>-|TRBJ1-2|TRBV19|-
TGTGCCAGTAGTATCCTGATTTTTACAGCCGCAGCTAACTATGGCTACACCTTC
CASSILIFTAAANYGYTF
>-|TRBJ2-1|TRBV18|-
TGTGCCAGCTCACCAGGCACCTACAATGAGCAGTTCTTC
CASSPGTYNEQFF
>TRBD1|TRBJ2-7|TRBV14|-
TGTGCCAGCAGCCTTTTCGGACAGGGTTCCTACGAGCAGTACTTC
CASSLFGQGSYEQYF
>TRBD1|TRBJ2-7|TRBV19|-
TGTGCCAGTAGTCCCCAGGGGGCAAGCGAGCAGTACTTC
CASSPQGASEQYF
>-|TRBJ1-5|TRBV4-1|-
TGCGCCAGCAGCCAAGATACCGGGAGCAATCAGCCCCAGCATTTT
CASSQDTGSNQPQHF
>-|TRBJ2-2|TRBV6-2/TRBV6-3|-
TGTGCCAGCAGCCGTAGCGGGAACACCGGGGAGCTGTTTTTT
CASSRSGNTGELFF
>-|TRBJ1-3|TRBV30|-
TGTGCCTGGAATAGTGGGGCTCGAGGAAACACCATATATTTT
CAWNSGARGNTIYF
>-|TRBJ1-1|TRBV7-9|-
TGTGCCAGCAGCTTAGGACAGAACGGAGTATTGGGCACTGAAGCTTTCTTT
CASSLGQNGVLGTEAFF
>-|TRBJ2-5|TRBV5-4|-
TGTGCCAGCAGCTCGGACGGAGGGAGGGAGACCCAGTACTTC
CASSSDGGRETQYF
>-|TRBJ1-2|TRBV27|once
TGTGCCAGCAGTTTATTTGGGGGGGAATATGGCTACACCTTC
CASSLFGGEYGYTF
>TRBD2|TRBJ2-5|TRBV6-2/TRBV6-3|-
TGTGCCAGCAGTTTCCCTCTAGCGGGGGCCAGGGAGACCCAGTACTTC
CASSFPLAGARETQYF
>-|TRBJ2-3|TRBV5-6|-
TGTGCCAGCAGCGACGATTCCGGGGGATCAGATACGCAGTATTTT
CASSDDSGGSDTQYF
>-|TRBJ1-1|TRBV18|-
TGTGCCAGCTCACCAACAGAGAACACTGAAGCTTTCTTT
CASSPTENTEAFF
>-|TRBJ2-2|TRBV5-4|-
TGTGCCAGCGCGGGGCTGAACACCGGGGAGCTGTTTTTT
CASAGLNTGELFF
>TRBD2|TRBJ2-1|TRBV6-4|-
TGTGCCAGCAGATTACTAGCGGGGTCTTACAATGAGCAGTTCTTC
CASRLLAGSYNEQFF
>TRBD1|TRBJ1-1|TRBV5-1|-
TGCGCCAGCAGCCTCTCCGGGACAGATATTGAAGCTTTCTTT
CASSLSGTDIEAFF
>-|TRBJ1-3|TRBV10-1|-
TGCGCCAGGGACGGGGAGCTAGGTGGAAACACCATATATTTT
CARDGELGGNTIYF
>TRBD1|TRBJ2-3|TRBV11-3|-
TGTGCCAGCGCCTCCTCGTTCCCCGGGACAGGGTTTTCCGATACGCAGTATTTT
CASASSFPGTGFSDTQYF
>-|TRBJ1-1|TRBV28|-
TGTGCCAGCCTACAGCTTTGGGCCACTGAAGCTTTCTTT
CASLQLWATEAFF
>-|TRBJ1-2|TRBV5-1|-
TGCGCCAGCAGCTTGATCGGGGTTTCTAACTATGGCTACACCTTC
CASSLIGVSNYGYTF